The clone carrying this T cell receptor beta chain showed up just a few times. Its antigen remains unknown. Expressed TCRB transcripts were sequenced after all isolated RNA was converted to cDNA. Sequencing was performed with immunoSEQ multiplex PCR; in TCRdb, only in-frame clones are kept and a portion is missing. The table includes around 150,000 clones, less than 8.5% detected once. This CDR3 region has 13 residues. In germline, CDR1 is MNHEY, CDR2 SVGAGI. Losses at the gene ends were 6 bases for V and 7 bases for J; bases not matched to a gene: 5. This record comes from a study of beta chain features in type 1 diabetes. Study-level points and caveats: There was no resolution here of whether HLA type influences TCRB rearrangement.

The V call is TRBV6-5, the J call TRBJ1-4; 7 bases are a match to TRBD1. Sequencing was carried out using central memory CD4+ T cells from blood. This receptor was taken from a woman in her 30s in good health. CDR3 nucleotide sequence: TGTGCCAGCAGGACAGGGTGGGGTGAAAAACTGTTTTTT. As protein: CASRTGWGEKLFF.